Below are 20 T cell receptor beta chains sequenced from a single sample in a study of blood T cells in healthy people across ages. Primed by a sample-barcoded 5' primer and a J-beta primer mix, a second PCR proceeded for 7 to 11 cycles. Using its own MiXCR run on the 5' RACE reads, TCRdb lists one record per CDR3 protein. The sample has fewer than 800,000 distinct CDR3 sequences; roughly 21% are singletons. The specimen sequenced was blood. The receptors stem from a man aged 70 or older in good health.

V is TRBV5-1 and J is TRBJ2-5; TRBD2 matches 8 bases. V gave up 6 bases and J gave up 4 bases; unmatched junction bases: 11. Germline V gives CDR1 SGHRS, CDR2 YFSETQ. The CDR3 is made up of 15 amino acids. The CDR3 DNA is TGCGCCAGCATCCCGGGAGGGACTAGGGGAGAGACCCAGTACTTC. It encodes CASIPGGTRGETQYF.

The rearrangement joins TRBV12-3 or TRBV12-4 to TRBJ1-2; 7 bases are a match to TRBD1. With 2 bases clipped from V and 8 bases from J, the junction kept 11 bases outside the gene matches. This CDR3 spans 15 amino acids. As DNA, the CDR3 is TGTGCCAGCAGTTTATACCGACAGGGCCTGGGGGGCTACACCTTC. This gives the protein CASSLYRQGLGGYTF.

About this clonotype: The conserved final phenylalanine or tryptophan is absent from the CDR3, which likely points to a read error. V gene TRBV20-1 combines with J gene TRBJ2-5; tentatively, D is TRBD2 (6 bases). The DNA end lines up better with TRBJ2-7; the J call may be wrong. The CDR3 loop spans 13 amino acids. CDR1 and CDR2 from the germline V gene are DFQATT and SNEGSKA (reference sequence). The CDR3, as DNA: TGCAGTGCTAGAGACGGGAGAAACTACGAGCAGTACTTG. This codes for CSARDGRNYEQYL.

The chain carries TRBV2 and TRBJ1-4, with TRBD1 matching over 8 bases. Germline-derived CDR1 and CDR2 are SNHLY and FYNNEI. Trimming at V came to 1 base and at J to 5 bases, leaving 3 bases not matched to a gene. CDR3 size: 15 residues. CDR3 protein: CASSEETGENEKLFF. CDR3 DNA sequence: TGTGCCAGCAGTGAAGAGACAGGGGAAAATGAAAAACTGTTTTTT.

The genes are TRBV20-1 and TRBJ1-1; a weak D match, TRBD1 (6 bases). Germline V CDR1 and CDR2: DFQATT, SNEGSKA (reference sequence). The CDR3 is made up of 14 amino acids. The germline V and J ends were trimmed by 3 bases and 6 bases, with 17 bases remaining between them. In nucleotides, the CDR3 is TGCAGTGCTAGTTACAGGGCCGTAAATCCTGAAGCTTTCTTT. Amino acids: CSASYRAVNPEAFF.

This chain connects TRBV6-1 to TRBJ1-1; TRBD1 is a possible D gene (5 bases). V was cut by 6 bases and J by 5 bases, with 13 bases left in between. Germline V CDR1 and CDR2: MNHNS, SASEGT. The CDR3 totals 13 residues. DNA of the CDR3: TGTGCCAGCAGCCCCAGGGAAACGACTGAAGCTTTCTTT. It translates to CASSPRETTEAFF.

This clonotype was picked up a small number of times. J is TRBJ1-2 and V is TRBV19; TRBD1 might be the D (5 bases). The CDR3 length is 15 residues. Germline CDR1 and CDR2: LNHDA and SQIVND (reference sequence). Trimming cost V 3 bases and J 4 bases, with 15 bases left between them. The CDR3 spells CASSMGLEPFYGYTF. The CDR3 nucleotides read TGTGCCAGTAGTATGGGGCTCGAACCGTTCTATGGCTACACCTTC.

This clonotype was picked up a small number of times. V and J are TRBV4-1 and TRBJ2-1, with no clear D. This CDR3 region has 17 residues. The germline V and J ends were trimmed by 1 base and 0 bases, with 13 bases remaining between them. CDR1 and CDR2 from the germline V gene are MGHRA and YSYEKL. The CDR3 reads CASSQVPRGYSYNEQFF. The CDR3 DNA sequence: TGCGCCAGCAGCCAAGTACCACGCGGCTACTCCTACAATGAGCAGTTCTTC.

J is TRBJ2-7 and V is TRBV11-2; D is possibly TRBD1 or TRBD2 (6 bases each). There are 15 residues in the CDR3. The V end lost 1 base, the J end lost 4 bases, and 14 bases lay between the germline ends. Germline CDR1 and CDR2: SGHAT and FQNNGV. The CDR3 DNA follows: TGTGCCAGCAGCTTAGTTGGGGTAGGGGGGTACGAGCAGTACTTC. It yields the protein CASSLVGVGGYEQYF.

There are many counts of this clonotype. The chain joins TRBV11-2 to TRBJ2-4, with a weak D call TRBD1 (6 bases). Deletions cut 2 bases from V and 9 bases from J, with 20 bases between. This CDR3 spans 16 amino acids. In germline, CDR1 is SGHAT, CDR2 FQNNGV. The CDR3 loop reads CASSLSPTGVFGIQYF. As DNA, the CDR3 is TGTGCCAGCAGCTTAAGCCCGACAGGTGTCTTTGGCATTCAGTACTTC.

This chain uses TRBV7-9 with TRBJ1-4; D remains unclear. CDR3 length equals 14 residues. CDR1 and CDR2 from the germline V gene are SEHNR and FQNEAQ (reference sequence). The germline V and J ends were trimmed by 6 bases and 4 bases, with 12 bases remaining between them. The CDR3, as DNA: TGTGCCAGCAGTCCCCGGGAACTTAATGAAAAACTGTTTTTT. Amino acids: CASSPRELNEKLFF.

The chain employs TRBV20-1 and TRBJ2-1, with a weak D call TRBD2 (5 bases). V was trimmed by 3 bases and J by 4 bases, leaving 13 bases between them. The germline V gene has CDR1 DFQATT and CDR2 SNEGSKA (reference sequence). This CDR3 has 14 residues. The DNA of the CDR3 is TGCAGTGCTAGGAATCAGCGGTTGTACAATGAGCAGTTCTTC. Its translation is CSARNQRLYNEQFF.

In its sample, this clonotype was seen a few times. As DNA, the CDR3 is TGTGCCAGCAGTGGGGGGGCAATGAACACTGAAGCTTTCTTT. It yields the protein CASSGGAMNTEAFF. The chain carries TRBV2 and TRBJ1-1, with a tentative D call TRBD1 (6 bases). Germline V gene data show CDR1 as SNHLY and CDR2 as FYNNEI. Trimming pared 4 bases from V and 0 bases from J, leaving 9 bases between. This CDR3 has 14 amino acids.

This clonotype was seen at least ten times. The V gene is TRBV20-1, the J gene TRBJ2-5, with 8 positions matching TRBD2. The germline V gene has CDR1 DFQATT and CDR2 SNEGSKA (reference sequence). This CDR3 is 16 amino acids long. V was pared by 1 base and J by 5 bases, with 12 bases of the junction left unmatched. The CDR3 reads CSARVAGTRRRETQYF. The CDR3 DNA reads as TGCAGTGCTAGAGTGGCCGGGACTAGGAGGAGGGAGACCCAGTACTTC.

The sample holds a few counts of this clonotype. The rearrangement joins TRBV9 to TRBJ1-1; no reliable D call. The CDR3 covers 13 residues. Germline CDR1 and CDR2: SGDLS and YYNGEE. V lost 1 base and J 1 base, leaving 5 bases between the germline ends. CDR3 sequence (DNA): TGTGCCAGCAGCGTATTGGGGAACACTGAAGCTTTCTTT. It codes for CASSVLGNTEAFF.

The V and J genes are TRBV28 and TRBJ2-1; TRBD1 aligns across 8 bases. The germline CDR1 and CDR2 sequences are MDHEN and SYDVKM. This CDR3 has 18 residues. V trimming: 1 base; J trimming: 8 bases; junction bases outside the gene matches: 16. Here the CDR3 DNA reads TGTGCCAGCAGTTTATCCACCCCTCCGCAGGGGGCTTATTATGAGCAGTTCTTC. It translates to CASSLSTPPQGAYYEQFF.

The J gene is TRBJ2-2, the V gene TRBV2; 12 bases match TRBD1. This CDR3 has 15 amino acids. After removal of 3 bases from V and 6 bases from J, the junction contained 2 bases not matched to a gene. Per the germline V gene, CDR1 is SNHLY and CDR2 is FYNNEI. CDR3: CASSEGQGASGELFF. The DNA of the CDR3 is TGTGCCAGCAGTGAGGGACAGGGGGCATCCGGGGAGCTGTTTTTT.

This rearrangement joins TRBV2 to TRBJ2-2; tentative D call: TRBD2 (6 bases). Trimming took 6 bases from V and 4 from J, leaving 15 bases between them. The CDR3 totals 15 residues. CDR1 and CDR2 (germline): SNHLY, FYNNEI. The CDR3 protein is CASSGSGRGTGELFF. CDR3 sequence (DNA): TGTGCCAGCAGCGGGAGTGGGCGCGGCACCGGGGAGCTGTTTTTT.

This clonotype was detected a few times. The rearrangement uses TRBV20-1 and TRBJ2-7, with 11 bases identical to TRBD2. CDR1 is DFQATT and CDR2 is SNEGSKA in the germline V gene (reference sequence). The CDR3 runs to 13 residues. The J segment lost 4 bases and the V segment lost 3 bases, leaving 2 bases of the junction unmatched. The CDR3 bases are TGCAGTGCTAGGACTAGCGGGAATTACGAGCAGTACTTC. It codes for CSARTSGNYEQYF.

This clonotype was counted at least ten times. The genes are TRBV12-3 or TRBV12-4 and TRBJ1-2, with 8 bases matching TRBD1. The CDR3 totals 13 residues. V was clipped by 1 base and J by 8 bases; unmatched bases: 3. CDR3: CASSLGRGLGYTF. The CDR3 DNA follows: TGTGCCAGCAGTTTAGGCAGGGGGCTGGGCTACACCTTC.